Listed below are T cell receptor beta chains from one sample, sequenced in a study of CD8 T cells in ankylosing spondylitis. TCRdb called the 5' RACE reads again in MiXCR, with one record for every CDR3 protein. In the table there are hundreds of thousands of distinct CDR3 sequences, roughly 12% of which are singletons. The sample was blood, either unsorted or a sorted T cell fraction (not recorded which). The receptors here all came from a male donor with ankylosing spondylitis. Both conserved end residues are part of each CDR3.

J | V | CDR3
TRBJ1-1 | TRBV29-1 | CSVVRAGLNTEAFF
TRBJ2-7 | TRBV10-3 | CAISPYRTGGSSYEQYF
TRBJ2-7 | TRBV28 | CASSLQRGAFAYEQYF
TRBJ2-7 | TRBV20-1 | CSVQSNTAYEQYF
TRBJ1-1 | TRBV29-1 | CSVGNGDNTEAFF
TRBJ2-1 | TRBV9 | CASSVGGHPWNEQFF
TRBJ2-7 | TRBV18 | CASSPGSGRGGYEQYF
TRBJ1-2 | TRBV27 | CASSPQGMGYGYTF
TRBJ2-5 | TRBV20-1 | CSASNGPKSYF
TRBJ1-4 | TRBV6-5 | CASSTDGVSEKLFF
TRBJ1-1 | TRBV7-8 | CASSPVGAVTEAFF
TRBJ2-1 | TRBV6-1 | CASSTTGANEQFF
TRBJ1-3 | TRBV7-2 | CASSLRTVANTIYF
TRBJ1-1 | TRBV20-1 | CSATGQGAEAFF
TRBJ2-7 | TRBV20-1 | CSAARLAIAEQYF
TRBJ1-2 | TRBV20-1 | CSAIRAGYTF
TRBJ1-4 | TRBV29-1 | CSFTTGGREKLFF
TRBJ1-2 | TRBV20-1 | CSARDQGQGDGYTF
TRBJ1-2 | TRBV29-1 | CSAAGQGIYGYTF
TRBJ2-3 | TRBV20-1 | CSALDSTHGDTQYF
TRBJ1-1 | TRBV2 | CASSERAPISNTEAFF
TRBJ1-1 | TRBV6-1 | CASRVQGDTEAFF
TRBJ1-1 | TRBV12-3/TRBV12-4 | CASSFWAGGNTEAFF
TRBJ2-1 | TRBV20-1 | CSAPIGTSGPNEQFF
TRBJ2-7 | TRBV7-8 | CASSFAYTLYEQYF
TRBJ2-3 | TRBV4-3 | CASSHDNTDTQYF
TRBJ2-5 | TRBV4-3 | CASSQLSRGLLETQYF
TRBJ2-1 | TRBV28 | CASSRPGARSEQFF
TRBJ1-1 | TRBV10-2 | CASSDPHGGRGHTEAFF
TRBJ1-1 | TRBV3-1 | CASSQDTGIAFF
TRBJ2-7 | TRBV6-5 | CASSYGLAGVQEQYF
TRBJ2-1 | TRBV30 | CAWSVRGSGLSYNEQFF
TRBJ1-2 | TRBV9 | CASSPSDGQPDTF
TRBJ1-1 | TRBV7-2 | CASSSYRENTEAFF
TRBJ1-2 | TRBV20-1 | CSASTPGGIGYTF
TRBJ2-3 | TRBV20-1 | CSARGAASTDTQYF
TRBJ2-7 | TRBV12-3/TRBV12-4 | CASSKGQGGYEQYF
TRBJ1-2 | TRBV4-3 | CASSQVRGNYGYTF
TRBJ1-1 | TRBV7-8 | CASSLMAQGNTEAFF
TRBJ2-7 | TRBV3-1 | CASSELYSYEQYF
TRBJ2-1 | TRBV5-1 | CASSSRGQGEQFF
TRBJ2-3 | TRBV4-3 | CASSQEQQPDTQYF
TRBJ1-5 | TRBV4-2 | CASSQARGTGVNQPQHF
TRBJ2-1 | TRBV9 | CASSALAGANSYNEQFF
TRBJ1-3 | TRBV12-3/TRBV12-4 | CASSLVQSGNTIYF
TRBJ2-3 | TRBV18 | CAFRSGASTDTQYF
TRBJ2-7 | TRBV10-3 | CAISPGTLSYEQYF
TRBJ2-1 | TRBV4-3 | CASSQVGAREQFF
TRBJ1-6 | TRBV20-1 | CSARDQGNNSPLHF
TRBJ2-3 | TRBV7-9 | CASSPTLQGFTDTQYF